The source of this T cell receptor (beta chain) is a study of T cell responses to AZD1222 COVID-19 vaccine. Findings and caveats of the study: Elevations in Spike-specific TCR breadth and depth followed administration of two AZD1222 doses. It should be noted that donors were predominantly white British and more often female, and clonal diversity was possibly underestimated. Seropositive AZD1222 recipients at baseline numbered only five or six.

Clones were read by immunoSEQ multiplex PCR, and TCRdb kept only the in-frame ones, dropping some. The sample holds 50,000 to 85,000 clones, 70% to 80% seen once. The CDR3 totals 14 residues. Germline trimming cut 4 bases from V and 1 base from J; bases unmatched to any gene: 4. Germline-derived CDR1 and CDR2 are MNHEY and SVGEGT. On this clone: Its antigen is unknown.

V gene TRBV6-2 or TRBV6-3 combines with J gene TRBJ2-7; the match to TRBD2 covers 7 bases. The clonotype comes from an adult in good health. Material: peripheral blood, obtained on day 0 of MenACWY control vaccination. CDR3 coding DNA: TGTGCCAGCAGTTTAGGCGGGGGTTCCTACGAGCAGTACTTC. Translating it yields CASSLGGGSYEQYF.